This TCR beta chain was sequenced for a study of blood T cell repertoires in COVID-19. This CDR3 has 13 amino acids. Trimming took 7 bases from V and 7 from J; bases not matched to a gene: 2. CDR1 and CDR2 (germline): SGHVS, FQNEAQ. The method was immunoSEQ multiplex PCR; TCRdb's version includes in-frame clones alone and lacks a portion of them. There are under 200,000 clones in the sample; 84% occur only once, and about 14% lies in the top ten. The V and J genes are TRBV7-8 and TRBJ1-6; TRBD1 matches 9 bases. The clonotype originates from a woman aged 70-85 years with COVID-19, enrolled during active disease. The sequenced sample was peripheral blood. CDR3 protein: CASIGQGNSPLHF. Here the CDR3 DNA reads TGTGCCAGCATAGGACAGGGGAATTCACCCCTCCACTTT.